This T cell receptor (beta chain) came from a study of cytomegalovirus exposure and HLA in healthy donors. The CDR3 has 17 amino acids. Germline CDR1 reads SNHLY; CDR2 reads FYNNEI. V dropped 2 bases and J dropped 1 base, with 18 bases sitting between them. Vbeta (60) and Jbeta (13) primers were used in the PCR. TCRdb's copy holds only in-frame clones and misses some; the assay was immunoSEQ multiplex PCR. Here the sample spans 95,000 to 150,000 clones, approximately 67% being singletons. This chain connects TRBV2 to TRBJ2-7; D might be TRBD1 (5 bases). The clonotype comes from a man aged 18 to 29 in good health and CMV-seronegative. Sequenced input: PBMCs. The CDR3 nucleotides are TGTGCCAGCAGTGAAATTCAAGGGTTGGGGCAGTCCTACGAGCAGTACTTC. Its translation: CASSEIQGLGQSYEQYF. Complete variable domain (other parts from reference TRBV2 and TRBJ2-7): EPEVTQTPSHQVTQMGQEVILRCVPISNHLYFYWYRQILGQKVEFLVSFYNNEISEKSEIFDDQFSVERPDGSNFTLKIRSTKLEDSAMYFCASSEIQGLGQSYEQYFGPGTRLTVT.